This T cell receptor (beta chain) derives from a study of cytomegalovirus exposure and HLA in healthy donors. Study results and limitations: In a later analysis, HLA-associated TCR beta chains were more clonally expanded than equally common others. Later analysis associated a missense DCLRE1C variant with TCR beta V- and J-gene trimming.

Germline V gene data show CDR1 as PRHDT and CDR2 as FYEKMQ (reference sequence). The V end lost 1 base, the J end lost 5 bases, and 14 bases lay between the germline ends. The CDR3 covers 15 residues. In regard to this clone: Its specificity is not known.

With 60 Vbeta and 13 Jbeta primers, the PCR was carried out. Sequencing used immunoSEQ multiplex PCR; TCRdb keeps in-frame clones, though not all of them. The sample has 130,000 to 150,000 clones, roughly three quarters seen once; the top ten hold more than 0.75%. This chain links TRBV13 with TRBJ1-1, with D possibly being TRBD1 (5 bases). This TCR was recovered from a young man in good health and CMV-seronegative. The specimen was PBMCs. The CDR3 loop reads CASSLDGGGRTEAFF. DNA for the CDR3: TGTGCCAGCAGCTTAGACGGGGGAGGAAGAACTGAAGCTTTCTTT.